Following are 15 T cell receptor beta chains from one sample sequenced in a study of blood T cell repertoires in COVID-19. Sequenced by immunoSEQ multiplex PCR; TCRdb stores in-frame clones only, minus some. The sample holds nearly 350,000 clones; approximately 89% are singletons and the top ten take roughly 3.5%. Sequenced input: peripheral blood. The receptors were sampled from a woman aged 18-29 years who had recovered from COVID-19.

The CDR3 DNA follows: TGTGCCATCAGTGATGGGCGGGACGGTGAGCAGTTCTTC. Protein product: CAISDGRDGEQFF. The rearrangement uses TRBV10-3 and TRBJ2-1; D is possibly TRBD2 (6 bases). V was shortened by 3 bases and J by 9 bases, with 12 bases between the two germline ends. This CDR3 spans 13 amino acids. Germline V gene lookup returns CDR1 ENHRY and CDR2 SYGVKD.

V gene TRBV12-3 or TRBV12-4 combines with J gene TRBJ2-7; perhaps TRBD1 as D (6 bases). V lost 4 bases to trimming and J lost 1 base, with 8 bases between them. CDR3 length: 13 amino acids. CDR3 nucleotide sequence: TGTGCCAGCAGTTATCAGGGGTCCTACGAGCAGTACGTC. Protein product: CASSYQGSYEQYV.

This chain's CDR3 is CASSQDTPGVGNEQFF. CDR3 DNA sequence: TGTGCCAGCAGCCAAGATACCCCGGGAGTCGGAAATGAGCAGTTCTTC. The genes are TRBV4-2 and TRBJ2-1, with a weak D call TRBD2 (6 bases). The CDR3 covers 16 residues. Per germline, CDR1 LGHNA and CDR2 YNFKEQ. V was clipped by 0 bases and J by 7 bases, with 16 bases between them.

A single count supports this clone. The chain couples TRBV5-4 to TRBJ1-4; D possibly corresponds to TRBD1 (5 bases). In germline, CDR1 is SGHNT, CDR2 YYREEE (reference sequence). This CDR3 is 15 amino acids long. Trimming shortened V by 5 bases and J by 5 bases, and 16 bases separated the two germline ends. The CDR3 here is CASRLEGHSNEKLFF. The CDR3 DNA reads TGTGCCAGCAGACTGGAAGGACACTCAAATGAAAAACTGTTTTTT. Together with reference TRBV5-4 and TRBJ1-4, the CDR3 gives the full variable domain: ETGVTQSPTHLIKTRGQQVTLRCSSQSGHNTVSWYQQALGQGPQFIFQYYREEENGRGNFPPRFSGLQFPNYSSELNVNALELDDSALYLCASRLEGHSNEKLFFGSGTQLSVL.

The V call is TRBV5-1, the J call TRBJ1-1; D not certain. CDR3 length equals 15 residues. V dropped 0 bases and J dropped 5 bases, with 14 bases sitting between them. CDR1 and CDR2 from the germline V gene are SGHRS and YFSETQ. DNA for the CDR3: TGCGCCAGCAGCTTGGCCCTAGGAGGGCGGACTGAAGCTTTCTTT. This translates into CASSLALGGRTEAFF.

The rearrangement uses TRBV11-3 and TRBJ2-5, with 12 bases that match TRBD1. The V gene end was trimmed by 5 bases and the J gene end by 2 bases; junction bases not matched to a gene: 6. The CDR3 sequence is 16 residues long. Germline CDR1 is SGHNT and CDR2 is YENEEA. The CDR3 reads CASSQRDRGPQETQYF. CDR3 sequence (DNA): TGTGCCAGCAGCCAAAGGGACAGGGGGCCACAAGAGACCCAGTACTTC.

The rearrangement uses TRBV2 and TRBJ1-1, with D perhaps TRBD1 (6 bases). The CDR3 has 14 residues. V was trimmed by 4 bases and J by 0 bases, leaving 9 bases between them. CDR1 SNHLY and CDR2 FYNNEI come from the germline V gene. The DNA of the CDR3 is TGTGCCAGCAGTGTACAGGGAGTGAACACTGAAGCTTTCTTT. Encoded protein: CASSVQGVNTEAFF.

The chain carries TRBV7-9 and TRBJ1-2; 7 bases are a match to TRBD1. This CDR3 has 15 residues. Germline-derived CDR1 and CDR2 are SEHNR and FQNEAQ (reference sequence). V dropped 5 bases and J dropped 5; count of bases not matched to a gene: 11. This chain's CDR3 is CASSTRDRLGYGYTF. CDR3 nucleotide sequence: TGTGCCAGCAGCACCCGGGACAGACTGGGGTATGGCTACACCTTC.

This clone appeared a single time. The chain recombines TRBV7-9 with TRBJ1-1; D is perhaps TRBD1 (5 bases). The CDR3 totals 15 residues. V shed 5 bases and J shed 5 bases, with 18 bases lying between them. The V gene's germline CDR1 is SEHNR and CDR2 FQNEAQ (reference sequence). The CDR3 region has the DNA TGTGCCAGCAGCACCCCCTCCGGGGGGGGGACTGAAGCTTTCTTT. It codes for CASSTPSGGGTEAFF.

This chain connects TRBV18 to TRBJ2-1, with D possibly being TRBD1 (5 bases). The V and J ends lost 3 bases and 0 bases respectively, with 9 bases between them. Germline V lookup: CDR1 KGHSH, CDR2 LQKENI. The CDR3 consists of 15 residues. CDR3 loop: CASSPGRYSYNEQFF. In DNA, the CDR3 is TGTGCCAGCTCACCGGGGCGCTACTCCTACAATGAGCAGTTCTTC.

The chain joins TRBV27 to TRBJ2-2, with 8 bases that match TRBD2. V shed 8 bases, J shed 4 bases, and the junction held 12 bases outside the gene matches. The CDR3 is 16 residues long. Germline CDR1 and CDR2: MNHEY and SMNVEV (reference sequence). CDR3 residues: CASGPGFGRGTGELFF. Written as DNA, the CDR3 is TGTGCCAGCGGTCCTGGTTTCGGGAGGGGCACCGGGGAGCTGTTTTTT.

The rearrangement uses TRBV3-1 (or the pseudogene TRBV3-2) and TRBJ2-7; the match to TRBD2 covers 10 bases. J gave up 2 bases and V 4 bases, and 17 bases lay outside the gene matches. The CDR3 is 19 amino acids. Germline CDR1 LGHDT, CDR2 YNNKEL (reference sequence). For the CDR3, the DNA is TGTGCCAGCAGCCTCAGGGTAGCGGGAGGCCCTCCCTTTACCTACGAGCAGTACGTC. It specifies CASSLRVAGGPPFTYEQYV.

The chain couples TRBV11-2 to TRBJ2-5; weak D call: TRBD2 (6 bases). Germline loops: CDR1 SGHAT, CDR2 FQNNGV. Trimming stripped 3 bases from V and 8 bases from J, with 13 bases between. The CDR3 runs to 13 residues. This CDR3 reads CASSFRDSTTQYF. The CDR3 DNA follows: TGTGCCAGCAGCTTCCGGGACTCCACTACCCAGTACTTC.

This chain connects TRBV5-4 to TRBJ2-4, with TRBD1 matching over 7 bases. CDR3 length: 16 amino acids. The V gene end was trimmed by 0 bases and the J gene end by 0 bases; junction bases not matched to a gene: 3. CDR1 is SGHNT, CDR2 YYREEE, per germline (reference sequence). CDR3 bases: TGTGCCAGCAGCTTGGGGACAGGCGCAGCCAAAAACATTCAGTACTTC. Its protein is CASSLGTGAAKNIQYF.

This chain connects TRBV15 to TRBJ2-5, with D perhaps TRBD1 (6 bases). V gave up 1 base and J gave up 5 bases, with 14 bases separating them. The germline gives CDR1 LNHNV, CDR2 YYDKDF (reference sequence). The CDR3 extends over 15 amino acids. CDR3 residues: CATSRGHRVRETQYF. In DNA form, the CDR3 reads TGTGCCACCAGCAGAGGACACAGGGTCCGGGAGACCCAGTACTTC.